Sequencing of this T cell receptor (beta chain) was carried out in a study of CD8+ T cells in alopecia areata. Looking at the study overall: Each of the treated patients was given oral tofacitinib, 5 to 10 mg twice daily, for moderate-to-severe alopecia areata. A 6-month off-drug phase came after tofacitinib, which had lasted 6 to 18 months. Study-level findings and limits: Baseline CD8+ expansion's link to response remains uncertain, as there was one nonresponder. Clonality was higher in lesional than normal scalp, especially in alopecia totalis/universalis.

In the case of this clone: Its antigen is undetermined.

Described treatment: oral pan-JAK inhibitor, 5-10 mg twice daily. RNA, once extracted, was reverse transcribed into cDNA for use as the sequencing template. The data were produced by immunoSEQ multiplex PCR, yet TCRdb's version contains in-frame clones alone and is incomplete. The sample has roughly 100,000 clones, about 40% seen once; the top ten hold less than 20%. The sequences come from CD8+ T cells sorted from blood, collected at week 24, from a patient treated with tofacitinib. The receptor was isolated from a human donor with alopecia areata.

DNA for the CDR3: TGCGCCAGCAGCCGGGAGGGGAGGGGGCCCGAAGCTTTCTTT. This translates into CASSREGRGPEAFF. The chain links TRBV4-1 to TRBJ1-1; 7 nucleotides align to TRBD1. From germline, CDR1 is MGHRA and CDR2 YSYEKL. V shed 4 bases, J shed 8 bases, and the junction held 10 bases outside the gene matches. CDR3 length: 14 amino acids.